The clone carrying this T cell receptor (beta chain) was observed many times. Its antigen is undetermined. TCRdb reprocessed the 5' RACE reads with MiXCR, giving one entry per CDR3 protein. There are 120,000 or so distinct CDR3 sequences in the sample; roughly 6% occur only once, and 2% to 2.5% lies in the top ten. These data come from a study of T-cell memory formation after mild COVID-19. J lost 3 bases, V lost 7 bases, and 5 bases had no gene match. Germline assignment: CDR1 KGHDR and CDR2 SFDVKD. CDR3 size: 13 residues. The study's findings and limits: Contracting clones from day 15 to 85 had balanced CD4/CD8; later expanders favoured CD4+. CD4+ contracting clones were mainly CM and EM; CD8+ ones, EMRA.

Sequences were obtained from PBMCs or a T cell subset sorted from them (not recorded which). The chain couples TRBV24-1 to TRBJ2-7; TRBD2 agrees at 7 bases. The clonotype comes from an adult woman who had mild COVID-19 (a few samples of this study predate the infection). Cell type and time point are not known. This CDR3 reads CATSDGGGYEQYF. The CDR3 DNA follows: TGTGCCACCAGCGATGGGGGGGGCTACGAGCAGTACTTC.